This entry lists 5 T cell receptor beta chains sequenced from one sample in a study of T cell responses to AZD1222 COVID-19 vaccine. Using immunoSEQ multiplex PCR, the repertoire was profiled, and TCRdb retains in-frame clones only, with some absent. This sample carries about 110,000 clones, roughly 90% of them seen once, and the ten largest clones take 6.5% to 8%. The sample in question was peripheral blood, obtained on day 0 of AZD1222 vaccination. The source of these receptors is an adult in good health.

The rearrangement uses TRBV29-1 and TRBJ2-1, with D possibly being TRBD1 or TRBD2 (5 bases each). V dropped 2 bases and J dropped 10 bases, with 18 bases sitting between them. CDR3 length: 14 amino acids. From germline, CDR1 is SQVTM and CDR2 ANQGSEA. The CDR3 sequence is CSVEFRLVGGEQFF. The CDR3 DNA sequence: TGCAGCGTTGAATTTCGGCTAGTTGGGGGAGAGCAGTTCTTC.

The V and J genes are TRBV28 and TRBJ2-7, with 9 nucleotides matching TRBD1. Germline V CDR1 and CDR2: MDHEN, SYDVKM. V was pared by 3 bases and J by 6 bases, with 6 bases of the junction left unmatched. The CDR3 runs to 14 residues. For the CDR3, the DNA is TGTGCCAGCAGTTTTGGGGACAGGGCGTCCGAGCAGTACTTC. Its translation: CASSFGDRASEQYF.

This chain joins TRBV19 and TRBJ1-1; D is unclear. CDR3 length: 14 residues. Per germline, CDR1 LNHDA and CDR2 SQIVND (reference sequence). V was shortened by 4 bases and J by 2 bases, with 11 bases between the two germline ends. DNA for the CDR3: TGTGCCAGTAGTACCGGGTGGCAAAACACTGAAGCTTTCTTT. It codes for CASSTGWQNTEAFF.

The chain joins TRBV19 to TRBJ1-2, with 10 bases that match TRBD1. The ends lost 5 bases at V and 13 bases at J; junction bases unmatched: 10. The CDR3 loop spans 13 amino acids. In germline, CDR1 is LNHDA, CDR2 SQIVND (reference sequence). CDR3 protein: CASSSGTGASSTF. CDR3 DNA sequence: TGTGCCAGTAGTTCCGGGACAGGGGCGTCCTCCACCTTC.

J is TRBJ2-7 and V is TRBV29-1, with D perhaps matching TRBD1 or TRBD2 (5 bases each). The germline V and J ends were trimmed by 1 base and 4 bases, with 11 bases remaining between them. CDR3 length: 13 residues. Germline assignment: CDR1 SQVTM and CDR2 ANQGSEA. The CDR3 loop is CSVEVGVEYEQYF. For the CDR3, the DNA is TGCAGCGTTGAAGTGGGGGTCGAGTACGAGCAGTACTTC.